This TCR beta chain was profiled in a study of cytomegalovirus exposure and HLA in healthy donors. Sequencing used immunoSEQ multiplex PCR; TCRdb keeps in-frame clones, though not all of them. The sample lists approximately 65,000 clones, about 90% occurring once. The CDR3 contains 13 residues. Germline CDR1 is SGDLS and CDR2 is YYNGEE. Between the trimmed V and J ends, which lost 0 bases and 4 bases, there was a span of 5 bases. The sequence came from a man aged 18 to 30 in good health and CMV-seronegative. The chain joins TRBV9 to TRBJ1-5; D is ambiguous. What was sequenced was PBMCs. CDR3 in DNA: TGTGCCAGCAGCGTAGACCAGAATCAGCCCCAGCATTTT. Translated, it gives CASSVDQNQPQHF. Looking up the rest from reference TRBV9 and TRBJ1-5 gives the full variable domain: DSGVTQTPKHLITATGQRVTLRCSPRSGDLSVYWYQQSLDQGLQFLIQYYNGEERAKGNILERFSAQQFPDLHSELNLSSLELGDSALYFCASSVDQNQPQHFGDGTRLSIL.